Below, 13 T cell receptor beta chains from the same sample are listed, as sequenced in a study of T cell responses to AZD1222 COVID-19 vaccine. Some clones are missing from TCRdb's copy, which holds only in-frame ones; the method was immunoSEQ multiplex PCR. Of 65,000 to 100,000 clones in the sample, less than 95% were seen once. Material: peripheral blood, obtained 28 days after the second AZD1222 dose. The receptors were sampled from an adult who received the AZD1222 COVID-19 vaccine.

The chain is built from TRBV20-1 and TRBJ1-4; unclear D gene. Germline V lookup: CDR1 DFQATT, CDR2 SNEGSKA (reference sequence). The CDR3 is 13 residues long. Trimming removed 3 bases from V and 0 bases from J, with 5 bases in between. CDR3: CSASGTTNEKLFF. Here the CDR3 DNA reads TGCAGTGCTAGTGGGACAACTAATGAAAAACTGTTTTTT.

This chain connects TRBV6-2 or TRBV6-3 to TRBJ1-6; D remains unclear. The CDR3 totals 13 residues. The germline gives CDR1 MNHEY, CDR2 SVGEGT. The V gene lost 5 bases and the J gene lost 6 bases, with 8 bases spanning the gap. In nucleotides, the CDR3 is TGTGCCAGCAGTGGTTTAGTTAATTCACCCCTCCACTTT. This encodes CASSGLVNSPLHF.

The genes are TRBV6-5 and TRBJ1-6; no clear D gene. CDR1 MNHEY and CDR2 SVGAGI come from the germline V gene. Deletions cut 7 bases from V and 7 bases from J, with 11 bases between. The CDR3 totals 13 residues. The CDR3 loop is CASNRAVNSPLHF. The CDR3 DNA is TGTGCCAGCAATAGGGCAGTAAATTCACCCCTCCACTTT.

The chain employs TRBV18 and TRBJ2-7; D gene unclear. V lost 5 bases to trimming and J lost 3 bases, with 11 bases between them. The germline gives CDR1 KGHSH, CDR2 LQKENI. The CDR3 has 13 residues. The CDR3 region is CASSSARNYEQYF. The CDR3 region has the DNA TGTGCCAGCTCATCGGCGAGGAACTACGAGCAGTACTTC.

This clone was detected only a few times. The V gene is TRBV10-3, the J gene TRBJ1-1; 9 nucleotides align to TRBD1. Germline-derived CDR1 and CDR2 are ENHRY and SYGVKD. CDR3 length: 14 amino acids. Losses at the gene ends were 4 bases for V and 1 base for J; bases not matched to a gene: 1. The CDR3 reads CAISGTGENTEAFF. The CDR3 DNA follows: TGTGCCATCAGTGGGACAGGGGAGAACACTGAAGCTTTCTTT.

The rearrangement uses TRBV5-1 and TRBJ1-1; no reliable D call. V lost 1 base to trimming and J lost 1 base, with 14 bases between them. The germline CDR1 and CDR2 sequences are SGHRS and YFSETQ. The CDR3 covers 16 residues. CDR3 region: CASSLWSLYSNTEAFF. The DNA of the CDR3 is TGCGCCAGCAGCTTGTGGTCTTTGTATTCGAACACTGAAGCTTTCTTT.

CDR3 bases: TGTGCCAGCTCACAAACTAGCGGAGATACGCAGTATTTT. Translated, it gives CASSQTSGDTQYF. The chain carries TRBV18 and TRBJ2-3; TRBD2 matches 8 bases. Trimming at V came to 4 bases and at J to 5 bases, leaving 2 bases not matched to a gene. This CDR3 spans 13 amino acids. Germline CDR1 KGHSH, CDR2 LQKENI.

The CDR3 loop is CASSQDGGGGEKLFF. The CDR3 coding sequence is TGTGCCAGCAGCCAAGATGGAGGGGGTGGTGAAAAACTGTTTTTT. The rearrangement uses TRBV3-1 (or the pseudogene TRBV3-2) and TRBJ1-4, with D possibly being TRBD1 (6 bases). Germline V CDR1 and CDR2: LGHDT, YNNKEL (reference sequence). The CDR3 spans 15 residues. Trimming left V 0 bases short and J 7 bases short, with 12 bases between.

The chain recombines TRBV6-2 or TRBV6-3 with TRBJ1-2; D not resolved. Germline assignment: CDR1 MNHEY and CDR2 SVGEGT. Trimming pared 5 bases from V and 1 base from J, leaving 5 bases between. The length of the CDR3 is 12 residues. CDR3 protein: CASSIDNYGYTF. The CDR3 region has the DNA TGTGCCAGCAGTATTGATAACTATGGCTACACCTTC.

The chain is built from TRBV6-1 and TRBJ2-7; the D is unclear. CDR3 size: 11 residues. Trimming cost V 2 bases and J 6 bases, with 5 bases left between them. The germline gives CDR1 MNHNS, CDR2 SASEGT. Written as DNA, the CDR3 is TGTGCCAGCAGTGAATCCGGCGAGCAGTACTTC. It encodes CASSESGEQYF.

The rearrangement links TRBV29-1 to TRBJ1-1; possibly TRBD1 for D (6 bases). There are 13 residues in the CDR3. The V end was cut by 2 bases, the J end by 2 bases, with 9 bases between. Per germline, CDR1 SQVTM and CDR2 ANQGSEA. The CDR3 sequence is CSVERTENTEAFF. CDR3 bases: TGCAGCGTTGAAAGGACAGAAAACACTGAAGCTTTCTTT.

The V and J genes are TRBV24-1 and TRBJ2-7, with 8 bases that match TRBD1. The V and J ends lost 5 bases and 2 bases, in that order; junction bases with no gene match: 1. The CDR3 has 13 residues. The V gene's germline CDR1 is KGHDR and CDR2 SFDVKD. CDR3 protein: CATSGDRPYEQYF. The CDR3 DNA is TGTGCCACCAGTGGGGACAGGCCCTACGAGCAGTACTTC.

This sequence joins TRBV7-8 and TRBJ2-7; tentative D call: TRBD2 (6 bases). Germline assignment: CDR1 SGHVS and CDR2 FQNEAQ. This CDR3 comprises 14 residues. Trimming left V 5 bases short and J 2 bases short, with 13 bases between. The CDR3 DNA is TGTGCCAGCAGCCCCCTAGCGTACCCCTACGAGCAGTACTTC. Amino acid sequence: CASSPLAYPYEQYF.